This TCR beta chain was recovered during a study of blood T cell repertoires in COVID-19. Study-level information: The study drew acute and convalescent COVID-19 samples from the United States, Italy and Spain. T cells, B-cell-depleted T cells, or PBMCs provided the cDNA or gDNA that served as material.

Study processing details: It was from reference gene primer amplification that nucleated cell counts were estimated. Measured with immunoSEQ multiplex PCR; TCRdb has only the in-frame clones, and not every one. D and trimming were read from the DNA, whereas the V and J calls and clone size are those reported in that table. Altogether 90,000 to 110,000 clones are present, 70% to 90% being singletons, with the ten largest covering around 1.1%. Germline V CDR1 and CDR2: LNHDA, SQIVND (reference sequence). Deletions cut 5 bases from V and 2 bases from J, with 19 bases between. The CDR3 consists of 17 residues.

V usage is TRBV19 and J usage is TRBJ2-1; the D gene is possibly TRBD1 (6 bases). The sequenced sample consisted of peripheral blood. The sequence derives from a human donor in a cohort sampled during active COVID-19. In DNA, the CDR3 is TGTGCCAGTAGTGACAAGGGCACAGGGAAGACCTACAATGAGCAGTTCTTC. Its translation: CASSDKGTGKTYNEQFF. Full variable domain (rest looked up from reference TRBV19 and TRBJ2-1): DGGITQSPKYLFRKEGQNVTLSCEQNLNHDAMYWYRQDPGQGLRLIYYSQIVNDFQKGDIAEGYSVSREKKESFPLTVTSAQKNPTAFYLCASSDKGTGKTYNEQFFGPGTRLTVL.